The next 24 T cell receptor beta chains were all read from a single sample in a study of shared clonotypes between healthy human individuals. Some clones are missing from TCRdb's copy, which holds only in-frame ones; the method was immunoSEQ multiplex PCR. This sample has 2,500,000 or so clones; under 95% occur once, and the top ten carry about 0.41%. The material sequenced was naive CD4+ T cells from PBMCs. Sample subset: CD45RA+ positively selected. Every receptor here comes from a man between 18 and 29 years old in good health. Some clones in this sample may be carry-over from other donors' samples.

This clone has a single count. V is TRBV11-2 and J is TRBJ2-1; 7 bases agree with TRBD2. The length of the CDR3 is 15 residues. Germline CDR1 SGHAT, CDR2 FQNNGV. V lost 7 bases and J lost 0; bases outside the gene matches: 6. CDR3 sequence reads: CASTRAGYSYNEQFF. CDR3 bases: TGTGCCAGCACCAGAGCGGGATACTCCTACAATGAGCAGTTCTTC.

In this sample, this clone turned up once. This chain links TRBV4-1 with TRBJ2-5; 14 bases map to TRBD2. There are 16 residues in the CDR3. V lost 1 base, J lost 5 bases, and 3 bases stayed unmatched. The germline CDR1 and CDR2 sequences are MGHRA and YSYEKL. DNA of the CDR3: TGCGCCAGCAGCCAAGCCCGGACTAGCGGGAGGGAGACCCAGTACTTC. Translated, it gives CASSQARTSGRETQYF.

With regard to this clone: Additional DNA sequences in this sample encode the identical CDR3. The CDR3 spells CASRNRPVMSAGELFF. The DNA of the CDR3 is TGTGCCAGCAGGAACCGACCAGTTATGAGCGCCGGGGAGCTGTTTTTT. V gene TRBV6-6 combines with J gene TRBJ2-2, with D uncertain. The CDR3 length is 16 residues. V lost 6 bases to trimming and J lost 6 bases, with 20 bases between them. Germline loops: CDR1 MNHNY, CDR2 SVGAGI (reference sequence).

V and J are TRBV30 and TRBJ1-5, with D maybe TRBD1 (5 bases). This CDR3 spans 15 amino acids. V gave up 0 bases and J gave up 0 bases, with 9 bases separating them. CDR1 is GTSNPN and CDR2 is SVGIG in the germline V gene (reference sequence). The CDR3 region is CAWSVDRNSNQPQHF. CDR3 DNA: TGTGCCTGGAGTGTAGACAGAAATAGCAATCAGCCCCAGCATTTT.

The genes are TRBV28 and TRBJ1-4; no definite D call. Looked up from germline, CDR1 is MDHEN and CDR2 is SYDVKM. The CDR3 spans 14 residues. V lost 6 bases to trimming and J lost 8 bases, with 16 bases between them. In DNA form, the CDR3 reads TGTGCCAGCAGCCCCCGAAAGCTGGTCGAAAAACTGTTTTTT. Its protein product is CASSPRKLVEKLFF.

In DNA form, the CDR3 reads TGTGCCGTAGGGACGGCGAGCTCCTACAATGAGCAGTTCTTC. Its protein product is CAVGTASSYNEQFF. This chain links TRBV15 with TRBJ2-1; D might be TRBD1 or TRBD2, each matching 5 bases. Germline CDR1 and CDR2: LNHNV and YYDKDF (reference sequence). This CDR3 has 14 amino acids. The V gene lost 11 bases and the J gene lost 0 bases, with 14 bases spanning the gap.

The rearrangement links TRBV7-8 to TRBJ2-7, with a possible D match to TRBD2 (6 bases). V shed 2 bases and J shed 2 bases, with 19 bases lying between them. Germline V gene data show CDR1 as SGHVS and CDR2 as FQNEAQ. This CDR3 is 17 amino acids long. The CDR3: CASSLRHTGTGPYEQYF. CDR3 nucleotide sequence: TGTGCCAGCAGCTTACGGCACACCGGGACTGGCCCCTACGAGCAGTACTTC.

The chain recombines TRBV6-1 with TRBJ2-7; tentatively, D is TRBD1 (6 bases). Germline-derived CDR1 and CDR2 are MNHNS and SASEGT. This CDR3 contains 12 residues. Trimming left V 2 bases short and J 8 bases short, with 10 bases between. CDR3 protein: CASSENRVQQYF. In DNA form, the CDR3 reads TGTGCCAGCAGTGAAAACAGGGTACAGCAGTACTTC.

The J gene is TRBJ2-1, the V gene TRBV29-1; D is possibly TRBD2 (7 bases). V shed 0 bases and J shed 0 bases, with 21 bases lying between them. In germline, CDR1 is SQVTM, CDR2 ANQGSEA. The length of the CDR3 is 19 residues. Here the CDR3 reads CSVEDWLGMGGPSYNEQFF. DNA of the CDR3: TGCAGCGTTGAAGATTGGTTAGGAATGGGGGGGCCCTCCTACAATGAGCAGTTCTTC.

The chain is built from TRBV4-3 and TRBJ1-3; D gene uncertain. The ends were cut back, 3 bases at V and 1 base at J, with 7 bases in the middle. The germline gives CDR1 LGHNA, CDR2 YSLEER. This CDR3 has 14 amino acids. CDR3 region: CASSQEFSGNTIYF. The CDR3 DNA follows: TGCGCCAGCAGCCAGGAGTTTTCTGGAAACACCATATATTTT.

The J gene is TRBJ2-2, the V gene TRBV7-2, with TRBD2 as a possible D gene (6 bases). The CDR3 has 15 residues. V shed 3 bases and J shed 6 bases, with 14 bases lying between them. Per germline, CDR1 SGHTA and CDR2 FQGNSA. DNA for the CDR3: TGTGCCAGCAGCTTCCGGGGGTCGCCTCCCGGGGAGCTGTTTTTT. This codes for CASSFRGSPPGELFF.

Details on this clone: One end of the junction is discordant with germline, which a read error may explain. The same CDR3 also results from other DNA sequences found in this sample. The chain carries TRBV18 and TRBJ2-3; the D gene is possibly TRBD1 (6 bases). This CDR3 is built from 12 residues. CDR1 and CDR2 (germline): KGHSH, LQKENI. The CDR3 DNA is TGTGCCAGCTCGCCACAGGGAGATACGCAGTATTTT. Its translation: CASSPQGDTQYF.

The chain uses TRBV4-1 and TRBJ1-4; possibly TRBD1 for D (5 bases). This CDR3 is 15 amino acids long. Trimming pared 6 bases from V and 6 bases from J, leaving 17 bases between. Germline CDR1 and CDR2: MGHRA and YSYEKL. DNA of the CDR3: TGCGCCAGCAGTTCTACCGGGACCGCTGATGAAAAACTGTTTTTT. Its protein product is CASSSTGTADEKLFF.

This clone was recorded a few times. The V and J genes are TRBV6-1 and TRBJ1-1; D is ambiguous. With 7 bases removed from V and 1 base from J, the gap between germline ends came to 10 bases. Germline CDR1 reads MNHNS; CDR2 reads SASEGT. The CDR3 covers 13 residues. CDR3 amino acids: CASTGVGNTEAFF. CDR3 bases: TGTGCCAGCACCGGGGTAGGGAACACTGAAGCTTTCTTT.

The gene calls are TRBV5-5 and TRBJ1-4; 8 bases fit TRBD1. V shed 3 bases and J 8 bases; nucleotides not matched to a gene: 3. Germline loops: CDR1 SGHKS, CDR2 YYEKEE (reference sequence). This CDR3 spans 13 amino acids. CDR3 in amino acids: CASSSRDREKLFF. DNA of the CDR3: TGTGCCAGCAGCTCCCGGGACAGGGAAAAACTGTTTTTT.

This clone was seen only once. The chain is built from TRBV7-9 and TRBJ2-2, with TRBD2 matching 9 bases. In germline, CDR1 is SEHNR, CDR2 FQNEAQ (reference sequence). V was clipped by 0 bases and J by 6 bases; unmatched bases: 8. The CDR3 is 17 residues long. Written as DNA, the CDR3 is TGTGCCAGCAGCTTAGCGCTGGCGGGAGGGCCCGCCGGGGAGCTGTTTTTT. This codes for CASSLALAGGPAGELFF.

The gene calls are TRBV4-1 and TRBJ2-4; 7 bases align to TRBD1. The junction had 6 bases not matched to a gene; V was cut back by 6 bases and J by 4 bases. The CDR3 runs 14 residues. From germline, CDR1 is MGHRA and CDR2 YSYEKL. Here the CDR3 DNA reads TGCGCCAGCAGATCCCCGGGACAGAAAAACATTCAGTACTTC. This sequence encodes CASRSPGQKNIQYF.

The rearrangement links TRBV15 to TRBJ1-2; 11 bases are shared with TRBD1. V trimming: 5 bases; J trimming: 8 bases; junction bases outside the gene matches: 10. There are 15 residues in the CDR3. Germline V gene sequence: CDR1 LNHNV, CDR2 YYDKDF (reference sequence). The CDR3 bases are TGTGCCACCAGCGGCCCGGGACAGGGGGGATCCGGCTACACCTTC. The encoded protein is CATSGPGQGGSGYTF.

The V gene is TRBV18, the J gene TRBJ2-1, with 16 bases that match TRBD2. Per germline, CDR1 KGHSH and CDR2 LQKENI. The V and J ends lost 3 bases and 1 base, in that order; junction bases with no gene match: 9. This CDR3 contains 20 residues. Written as DNA, the CDR3 is TGTGCCAGCTCACCCTCATCGGGACTAGCGGGAGGGATATCCTACAATGAGCAGTTCTTC. This translates into CASSPSSGLAGGISYNEQFF.

The V call is TRBV5-1, the J call TRBJ2-2; TRBD2 might be the D (6 bases). The CDR3 length is 16 residues. The V gene's germline CDR1 is SGHRS and CDR2 YFSETQ. Trimming shortened V by 4 bases and J by 3 bases, and 16 bases separated the two germline ends. CDR3 region: CASSPGGSQYTGELFF. CDR3 in DNA: TGCGCCAGCAGCCCCGGGGGTAGTCAATACACCGGGGAGCTGTTTTTT.

V is TRBV10-1 and J is TRBJ2-1, with 13 bases fitting TRBD2. Germline CDR1 reads WNHNN; CDR2 reads SYGVQD (reference sequence). J lost 8 bases, V lost 3 bases, and 13 bases had no gene match. The CDR3 extends over 18 amino acids. The CDR3 loop reads CASSEPPGLAGIGDEQFF. The CDR3 DNA sequence: TGCGCCAGCAGTGAACCCCCGGGACTAGCGGGGATAGGGGATGAGCAGTTCTTC.

This chain connects TRBV20-1 to TRBJ2-3; unclear D gene. V was trimmed by 6 bases and J by 6 bases, leaving 10 bases between them. CDR1 DFQATT and CDR2 SNEGSKA come from the germline V gene (reference sequence). CDR3 size: 11 residues. CDR3 loop: CSANQGDTQYF. The DNA for the CDR3 is TGCAGTGCAAATCAAGGGGATACGCAGTATTTT.

The chain carries TRBV18 and TRBJ2-7; 7 bases line up with TRBD1. V lost 4 bases to trimming and J lost 7 bases; unmatched junction nucleotides: 10. The germline gives CDR1 KGHSH, CDR2 LQKENI. The CDR3 length is 14 residues. DNA of the CDR3: TGTGCCAGCTCACTGGACAGGCTGTTGGGGGAGCAGTACTTC. Amino acid sequence: CASSLDRLLGEQYF.

Here the CDR3 reads CASSYSGADPYGYTF. CDR3 DNA sequence: TGTGCCAGCAGTTACTCGGGAGCGGATCCCTATGGCTACACCTTC. This sequence joins TRBV6-5 and TRBJ1-2, with D uncertain. CDR1 is MNHEY and CDR2 is SVGAGI in the germline V gene. The V end was cut by 0 bases, the J end by 4 bases, with 12 bases between. There are 15 residues in the CDR3.